The 29 T cell receptor beta chains reported below all come from one sample, sequenced in a study of CD4 and CD8 cells across lung adenocarcinoma regions. TCRdb re-called the PCR reads with MiXCR, one entry per CDR3 protein. In the table there are about 10,000 distinct CDR3 sequences, approximately 48% of which are singletons. Material for sequencing was CD4+ T cells from the margin of a lung tumor. The receptors shown here come from a female donor with lung adenocarcinoma. The CD4 and CD8 labels of this study may be unreliable.

In this sample, this clonotype turned up many times. The chain couples TRBV14 to TRBJ2-1, with TRBD2 identical over 14 bases. The V segment lost 0 bases and the J segment 5 bases; nucleotides outside the gene matches: 9. The CDR3 consists of 19 residues. In germline, CDR1 is SGHDN, CDR2 FVKESK. In DNA form, the CDR3 reads TGTGCCAGCAGCCAAGATCGAGGACTAGCGGGAGGACCCCACAATGAGCAGTTCTTC. This codes for CASSQDRGLAGGPHNEQFF.

This clonotype occurred a few times. V usage is TRBV7-2 and J usage is TRBJ2-3, with D perhaps being TRBD1 or TRBD2 (7 bases each). CDR1 and CDR2 (germline): SGHTA, FQGNSA. The CDR3 runs to 14 residues. Between the trimmed V and J ends, which lost 4 bases and 9 bases, there was a span of 17 bases. The CDR3 spells CASSSPGGEETQYF. Here the CDR3 DNA reads TGTGCCAGCAGCTCCCCAGGGGGGGAAGAGACGCAGTATTTT.

The chain uses TRBV28 and TRBJ2-5, with a weak D call TRBD1 (8 bases). The end of the DNA is better explained by TRBJ2-7, so the J call may be wrong. Germline V gives CDR1 MDHEN, CDR2 SYDVKM. The CDR3 spans 17 residues. CDR3 sequence: CASSFRAGGPREGEQYF. CDR3 nucleotides: TGTGCCAGCAGTTTCAGGGCAGGGGGCCCGAGGGAGGGCGAGCAGTACTTC.

The rearrangement joins TRBV12-3 or TRBV12-4 to TRBJ1-4; 9 positions match TRBD1. V was clipped by 3 bases and J by 5 bases; unmatched bases: 10. The CDR3 is 17 amino acids. The CDR3 region has the DNA TGTGCCAGCAGTTTGGGACAGGGAGAGGGGTCAAATGAAAAACTGTTTTTT. Its translation is CASSLGQGEGSNEKLFF.

The CDR3 reads CAMGLRAKNTQYF. Written as DNA, the CDR3 is TGTGCCATGGGGCTCAGAGCCAAAAACACGCAGTACTTC. The chain uses TRBV27 and TRBJ2-3; perhaps TRBD1 as D (5 bases). The J call is doubtful: the DNA matches TRBJ2-7 better. CDR3 length: 13 amino acids. In germline, CDR1 is MNHEY, CDR2 SMNVEV (reference sequence).

The chain is built from TRBV10-3 and TRBJ2-4; TRBD2 is a possible D gene (7 bases). Germline CDR1 ENHRY, CDR2 SYGVKD. Trimming cost V 0 bases and J 8 bases, with 20 bases left between them. The CDR3 length is 17 residues. Here the CDR3 reads CAISESGGAGDQDIQYF. The CDR3 coding sequence is TGTGCCATCAGTGAGTCGGGGGGGGCCGGGGACCAAGACATTCAGTACTTC.

This chain joins TRBV27 and TRBJ1-3, with a tentative D call TRBD1 (5 bases). In germline, CDR1 is MNHEY, CDR2 SMNVEV (reference sequence). The CDR3 is 15 residues long. Trimming pared 3 bases from V and 16 bases from J, leaving 25 bases between. The CDR3 protein is CASSFSARAGNTLYF. The CDR3 DNA reads TGTGCCAGCAGTTTTTCCGCCAGGGCAGGAAACACCCTGTATTTT.

V and J are TRBV27 and TRBJ2-2; the match to TRBD1 covers 7 bases. The CDR3 consists of 14 residues. Germline CDR1 and CDR2: MNHEY and SMNVEV (reference sequence). Trimming removed 6 bases from V and 4 bases from J; junction bases left unmatched: 5. The CDR3 region has the DNA TGTGCCAGCAGCCCTTACAGGGGCACCGGGGAGCTGTTTTTT. The encoded protein is CASSPYRGTGELFF.

J is TRBJ2-1 and V is TRBV15; possibly TRBD1 for D (5 bases). V shed 1 base and J shed 8 bases, with 18 bases lying between them. Germline V gene data show CDR1 as LNHNV and CDR2 as YYDKDF (reference sequence). This CDR3 spans 16 amino acids. CDR3 loop: CATSRVIGRTRDEQFF. Written as DNA, the CDR3 is TGTGCCACCAGCAGAGTTATCGGGCGGACCAGGGATGAGCAGTTCTTC. The full variable domain, rest sourced from reference TRBV15 and TRBJ2-1, is DAMVIQNPRYQVTQFGKPVTLSCSQTLNHNVMYWYQQKSSQAPKLLFHYYDKDFNNEADTPDNFQSRRPNTSFCFLDIRSPGLGDTAMYLCATSRVIGRTRDEQFFGPGTRLTVL.

This clonotype is termed medium-sized. V is TRBV7-2 and J is TRBJ2-1, with 10 nucleotides matching TRBD2. The CDR3 is 16 residues long. The V segment lost 5 bases and the J segment 3 bases; nucleotides outside the gene matches: 7. Per germline, CDR1 SGHTA and CDR2 FQGNSA. In DNA form, the CDR3 reads TGTGCCAGCAGCCTAGGAGGGACTAGCGTCTACAATGAGCAGTTCTTC. Its protein product is CASSLGGTSVYNEQFF.

In its sample, this clonotype was seen many times. This may come from a read error, since a much larger clone is one base off. This chain joins TRBV6-1 and TRBJ2-7; 10 nucleotides align to TRBD1. The germline gives CDR1 MNHNS, CDR2 SASEGT. The CDR3 runs to 15 residues. Trimming cost V 6 bases and J 1 base; bases outside gene matches: 6. CDR3 region: CASSLRDRGSYEQYF. For the CDR3, the DNA is TGTGCCAGCAGCCTCCGGGACAGGGGTTCCTACGAGCAGTACTTC.

This sequence joins TRBV9 and TRBJ2-1, with 11 bases lining up with TRBD2. CDR1 SGDLS and CDR2 YYNGEE come from the germline V gene. After removal of 10 bases from V and 7 bases from J, the junction contained 10 bases not matched to a gene. This CDR3 is built from 14 residues. This chain's CDR3 is CAAPGTSGENEQFF. The CDR3 DNA follows: TGTGCCGCTCCTGGGACTAGCGGAGAAAATGAGCAGTTCTTC.

The V gene is TRBV4-2, the J gene TRBJ2-5, with D maybe TRBD2 (5 bases). Gene TRBJ2-7 matches the end of the DNA better, so the J call may be wrong. CDR3 length equals 14 residues. Germline V gene data show CDR1 as LGHNA and CDR2 as YNFKEQ. The DNA of the CDR3 is TGTGCCAGCAGCCAAGGGACCGGGACCTACGAGCAGTACTTC. Its translation is CASSQGTGTYEQYF.

This clonotype was seen more than once but under ten times. The chain has TRBV6-5 and TRBJ2-1; D may correspond to TRBD1 or TRBD2 (6 bases each). The last part of the DNA fits TRBJ2-5 better; the J call may be wrong. The CDR3 length is 14 residues. Looked up from germline, CDR1 is MNHEY and CDR2 is SVGAGI. CDR3 in amino acids: CASSYRRTGAPQYF. Written as DNA, the CDR3 is TGTGCCAGCAGTTACCGACGCACGGGGGCGCCCCAGTACTTC.

Of note for this clonotype: A junction end diverges from the germline sequence, so it may reflect a read error. The chain employs TRBV10-3 and TRBJ2-5; D may correspond to TRBD1 or TRBD2 (5 bases each). The CDR3 totals 15 residues. CDR1 ENHRY and CDR2 SYGVKD come from the germline V gene. The CDR3 region has the DNA TGTTCCACGGGTTACGGGGACCGGGACCAAGATACCCAGTACTTC. Its translation is CSTGYGDRDQDTQYF.

This clonotype has more than one count but fewer than ten. The V gene is TRBV4-1, the J gene TRBJ2-2; D perhaps matches TRBD1 (6 bases). Germline CDR1 is MGHRA and CDR2 is YSYEKL. The CDR3 is 17 residues long. Trimming took off 4 bases at V and 2 bases at J, with 17 bases between the two ends. CDR3 nucleotide sequence: TGCGCCAGCAGCCTCCTTCAGACAGGACCTAACACCGGGGAGCTGTTTTTT. Its protein product is CASSLLQTGPNTGELFF.

The rearrangement uses TRBV27 and TRBJ2-1; the match to TRBD2 covers 7 bases. The CDR3 runs to 15 residues. Germline values: CDR1 MNHEY, CDR2 SMNVEV (reference sequence). With 0 bases clipped from V and 7 bases from J, the junction kept 6 bases outside the gene matches. As DNA, the CDR3 is TGTGCCAGCAGTTTATCGGGGTTCGGGGGGAATGAGCAGTTCTTC. Translating gives CASSLSGFGGNEQFF.

The chain joins TRBV11-3 to TRBJ2-1; TRBD2 aligns across 9 bases. The junction had 8 bases not matched to a gene; V was cut back by 1 base and J by 7 bases. The CDR3 loop spans 16 amino acids. Germline V CDR1 and CDR2: SGHNT, YENEEA. CDR3 sequence reads: CASSLVGTSRWNEQFF. The CDR3 DNA reads TGTGCCAGCAGCTTAGTTGGGACTAGCCGGTGGAATGAGCAGTTCTTC.

J is TRBJ2-5 and V is TRBV6-1; possibly TRBD1 or TRBD2 for D (6 bases each). Trimming removed 6 bases from V and 0 bases from J, with 11 bases in between. In germline, CDR1 is MNHNS, CDR2 SASEGT. This CDR3 comprises 14 residues. This chain's CDR3 is CASSGGRDQETQYF. The CDR3 DNA reads as TGTGCCAGCAGCGGGGGCCGTGACCAAGAGACCCAGTACTTC.

This clonotype was detected ten times or more. The gene calls are TRBV6-1 and TRBJ1-2, with D hard to call. Trimming shortened V by 6 bases and J by 2 bases, and 19 bases separated the two germline ends. Germline CDR1 MNHNS, CDR2 SASEGT. This CDR3 region has 16 residues. CDR3 in DNA: TGTGCCAGCAGGGACGGCCTTCGAATCATGAACTATGGCTACACCTTC. Translating gives CASRDGLRIMNYGYTF.

The chain recombines TRBV7-9 with TRBJ2-2; the match to TRBD2 covers 8 bases. CDR1 is SEHNR, CDR2 FQNEAQ, per germline (reference sequence). The CDR3 sequence is 20 residues long. J lost 2 bases, V lost 7 bases, and 21 bases had no gene match. As DNA, the CDR3 is TGTGCCAGCACCACACTAGGAAGAGGGGCGGGAGGTGGCAACACCGGGGAGCTGTTTTTT. Its protein is CASTTLGRGAGGGNTGELFF.

Details on this clonotype: A read error may account for a junction end that differs from germline. The J gene is TRBJ2-3, the V gene TRBV6-1, with D perhaps matching TRBD1 or TRBD2 (5 bases each). The CDR3 is 15 residues long. The germline CDR1 and CDR2 sequences are MNHNS and SASEGT. In nucleotides, the CDR3 is TGTGCCAGCAGTACGGGGCGACAGAGCAAAAATACGCAGTACTTT. It specifies CASSTGRQSKNTQYF.

This clonotype was seen a handful of times. V gene TRBV6-5 combines with J gene TRBJ2-5; 10 bases line up with TRBD2. Near its end, the DNA agrees better with TRBJ2-7, so the J call may be wrong. The germline CDR1 and CDR2 sequences are MNHEY and SVGAGI. The CDR3 is made up of 14 amino acids. The CDR3 spells CASSFGTSAYEQYF. The CDR3 nucleotides are TGTGCCAGCAGTTTTGGGACTAGCGCCTACGAGCAGTACTTC.

By sample share, this clonotype is medium-sized. The J gene is TRBJ2-3, the V gene TRBV6-4, with TRBD1 identical over 11 bases. CDR3 length: 14 amino acids. V shed 2 bases, J shed 5 bases, and the junction held 0 bases outside the gene matches. Germline-derived CDR1 and CDR2 are MRHNA and SNTAGT. The CDR3 sequence is CASSDGTGGDTQYF. The CDR3 region has the DNA TGTGCCAGCAGTGACGGGACAGGGGGAGATACGCAGTATTTT.

The chain couples TRBV6-1 to TRBJ2-3; 14 bases line up with TRBD2. CDR3 size: 21 residues. V was pared by 6 bases and J by 2 bases, with 19 bases of the junction left unmatched. Germline CDR1 MNHNS, CDR2 SASEGT. CDR3 coding DNA: TGTGCCAGCAGCACGGTACCAACAGGGACTAGCGGGAGTTGGGTCACAGATACGCAGTATTTT. Translation: CASSTVPTGTSGSWVTDTQYF.

In this sample, this clonotype turned up once. The chain recombines TRBV5-1 with TRBJ1-2; TRBD1 might be the D (6 bases). This CDR3 spans 16 amino acids. The ends were cut back, 3 bases at V and 0 bases at J, with 15 bases in the middle. Germline V gives CDR1 SGHRS, CDR2 YFSETQ. Here the CDR3 DNA reads TGCGCCAGCAGCTGGAGGTCGAGGGACACTAACTATGGCTACACCTTC. Its protein product is CASSWRSRDTNYGYTF.

As regards this clonotype: The junction shows a germline mismatch at one end, possibly a read error. V usage is TRBV27 and J usage is TRBJ2-1; either TRBD1 or TRBD2 may supply D (5 bases each). The CDR3 consists of 15 residues. Germline V gives CDR1 MNHEY, CDR2 SMNVEV (reference sequence). This chain's CDR3 is CASRSGTSANNEQFF. The DNA for the CDR3 is TGTGCCAGCAGATCGGGGACGAGCGCCAACAACGAGCAGTTCTTC.

This clonotype was found many times. The J gene is TRBJ2-2, the V gene TRBV7-8; 7 bases map to TRBD1. CDR3 length: 13 residues. The ends lost 11 bases at V and 3 bases at J; junction bases unmatched: 6. Germline V gene sequence: CDR1 SGHVS, CDR2 FQNEAQ. Here the CDR3 reads CASRGSDTGELFF. The CDR3 nucleotides are TGTGCCTCCAGGGGGTCGGACACCGGGGAGCTGTTTTTT.

Points on this clonotype: Likely a read error: the CDR3 ends without its conserved phenylalanine or tryptophan. The rearrangement uses TRBV6-5 and TRBJ2-4, with 10 bases fitting TRBD2. The CDR3 is made up of 15 amino acids. Germline assignment: CDR1 MNHEY and CDR2 SVGAGI. The DNA of the CDR3 is TGTGCCAGCAGTTACTCGAGCGGGAGGGGGAACATACAGTACTAC. This sequence encodes CASSYSSGRGNIQYY.